The sequence of this TCR beta chain was determined in a study of healthy donors' naive CD4 and CD8 T cells. The V gene's germline CDR1 is MNHEY and CDR2 SMNVEV (reference sequence). The V end was cut by 4 bases, the J end by 8 bases, with 11 bases between. CDR3 length: 12 residues. Starting from 500 ng of total RNA, TCR libraries were made with linear amplification. TCRdb re-derived calls from the reads in MiXCR, one entry per CDR3 protein. The sample has about 180,000 distinct CDR3 sequences; around three quarters are singletons. The TCR was taken from a pool of human donors in good health; the sample pools cells from several healthy donors. V and J are TRBV27 and TRBJ1-2; D gene uncertain. The sample comprised naive CD4+ and CD8+ T cells sorted from blood, pooled from several donors. The CDR3 sequence: CASSSSGVGYTF. The CDR3 region has the DNA TGTGCCAGCAGTTCCTCAGGTGTGGGCTACACCTTC.